The 29 T cell receptor beta chains reported below all come from one sample, sequenced in a study of blood T cell repertoires in COVID-19. Clones were read by immunoSEQ multiplex PCR, and TCRdb kept only the in-frame ones, dropping some. In the table there are about 80,000 clones, 60% to 80% of which are singletons. The source material was peripheral blood. These receptors all stem from a man aged 65 to 85 with active or convalescent COVID-19.

This chain joins TRBV2 and TRBJ1-4; 10 positions agree with TRBD1. Germline V CDR1 and CDR2: SNHLY, FYNNEI. The CDR3 runs to 14 residues. V lost 3 bases and J lost 7; bases outside the gene matches: 2. The DNA for the CDR3 is TGTGCCAGCAGTGACGGGACAGGGGTTGAAAAACTGTTTTTT. Residues: CASSDGTGVEKLFF. The complete variable domain, with remaining parts taken from reference TRBV2 and TRBJ1-4, reads EPEVTQTPSHQVTQMGQEVILRCVPISNHLYFYWYRQILGQKVEFLVSFYNNEISEKSEIFDDQFSVERPDGSNFTLKIRSTKLEDSAMYFCASSDGTGVEKLFFGSGTQLSVL.

The chain links TRBV7-3 to TRBJ2-1, with a weak D call TRBD2 (5 bases). The germline V gene has CDR1 SGHTA and CDR2 FQGTGA. This CDR3 spans 15 amino acids. V was trimmed by 2 bases and J by 4 bases, leaving 12 bases between them. The CDR3 DNA sequence: TGTGCCAGCAGCTTATTTCTAGCTGATTACAATGAGCAGTTCTTC. This sequence encodes CASSLFLADYNEQFF.

The rearrangement joins TRBV7-8 to TRBJ2-1, with 9 bases matching TRBD1. Germline trimming cut 8 bases from V and 4 bases from J; bases unmatched to any gene: 6. Per the germline V gene, CDR1 is SGHVS and CDR2 is FQNEAQ. This CDR3 has 14 amino acids. In DNA, the CDR3 is TGTGCCAGCGAAGGGACAGGGTATTACAATGAGCAGTTCTTC. Translated: CASEGTGYYNEQFF.

The CDR3: CASSVGGGGPYNEQFF. CDR3 DNA sequence: TGTGCCAGCAGCGTAGGAGGGGGGGGCCCCTACAATGAGCAGTTCTTC. The gene calls are TRBV9 and TRBJ2-1, with D perhaps TRBD2 (7 bases). This CDR3 region has 16 residues. CDR1 is SGDLS, CDR2 YYNGEE, per germline. V was clipped by 0 bases and J by 2 bases, with 12 bases between them.

This chain joins TRBV4-1 and TRBJ2-5; 9 positions agree with TRBD2. CDR1 is MGHRA and CDR2 is YSYEKL in the germline V gene. V shed 4 bases and J 1 base; nucleotides not matched to a gene: 7. This CDR3 is 16 amino acids long. This CDR3 is CASSLQGGGVQETQYF. The CDR3 nucleotides are TGCGCCAGCAGCCTTCAGGGCGGGGGGGTCCAAGAGACCCAGTACTTC.

V gene TRBV9 combines with J gene TRBJ1-1, with 7 bases fitting TRBD1. Per germline, CDR1 SGDLS and CDR2 YYNGEE. The CDR3 contains 14 residues. The V and J ends lost 4 bases and 4 bases, in that order; junction bases with no gene match: 7. Written as DNA, the CDR3 is TGTGCCAGCAGCCCTAGGGGGCAGGGCACTGAAGCTTTCTTT. Translated: CASSPRGQGTEAFF.

CDR3 nucleotide sequence: TGTGCCAGCAGCTCCGGACAGGGGGTTAATCAGCCCCAGCATTTT. It specifies CASSSGQGVNQPQHF. The chain employs TRBV28 and TRBJ1-5; 10 nucleotides match TRBD1. The V gene end was trimmed by 6 bases and the J gene end by 4 bases; junction bases not matched to a gene: 6. The CDR3 length is 15 residues. Germline V CDR1 and CDR2: MDHEN, SYDVKM.

The chain uses TRBV11-2 and TRBJ1-5; tentative D call: TRBD1 (5 bases). CDR1 is SGHAT, CDR2 FQNNGV, per germline. This CDR3 comprises 13 residues. The germline V and J ends were trimmed by 6 bases and 6 bases, with 12 bases remaining between them. CDR3 residues: CASSLTGFQPQHF. CDR3 in DNA: TGTGCCAGCAGTCTAACAGGCTTTCAGCCCCAGCATTTT.

The chain combines TRBV6-5 with TRBJ1-1; weak D call: TRBD1 (5 bases). V gave up 6 bases and J gave up 6 bases, with 20 bases separating them. The CDR3 consists of 15 residues. From germline, CDR1 is MNHEY and CDR2 SVGAGI. This CDR3 reads CASSGTASGEAEAFF. CDR3 nucleotides: TGTGCCAGCAGCGGAACGGCCTCGGGGGAAGCTGAAGCTTTCTTT.

V usage is TRBV5-4 and J usage is TRBJ2-3, with 7 bases identical to TRBD1. Unmatched junction bases numbered 5, after V lost 1 base and J lost 6 bases. From germline, CDR1 is SGHNT and CDR2 YYREEE (reference sequence). The CDR3 is 14 residues long. CDR3 sequence: CASSLRGGSDTQYF. The CDR3 nucleotides read TGTGCCAGCAGCTTGAGAGGGGGCAGCGATACGCAGTATTTT. Full variable domain (missing parts from reference TRBV5-4 and TRBJ2-3): ETGVTQSPTHLIKTRGQQVTLRCSSQSGHNTVSWYQQALGQGPQFIFQYYREEENGRGNFPPRFSGLQFPNYSSELNVNALELDDSALYLCASSLRGGSDTQYFGPGTRLTVL.

The V and J genes are TRBV29-1 and TRBJ2-7; 11 nucleotides align to TRBD1. Germline V gene sequence: CDR1 SQVTM, CDR2 ANQGSEA. The trim removed 3 bases at V and 6 bases at J, leaving 7 bases unmatched. The CDR3 consists of 14 residues. The CDR3 is CSVEGRTGGAEQYF. The CDR3 DNA follows: TGCAGCGTTGAGGGACGGACAGGGGGCGCCGAGCAGTACTTC.

This clone was counted only a few times. V gene TRBV7-6 combines with J gene TRBJ2-6; 9 bases agree with TRBD1. The V gene end was trimmed by 2 bases and the J gene end by 4 bases; junction bases not matched to a gene: 9. The CDR3 runs 18 residues. Germline CDR1 and CDR2: SGHVS and FNYEAQ. The CDR3 DNA reads as TGTGCCAGCAGCTTAAATGGACAGGGGAGATCCGGGGCCAACGTCCTGACTTTC. It translates to CASSLNGQGRSGANVLTF. Full variable domain (missing parts from reference TRBV7-6 and TRBJ2-6): GAGVSQSPRYKVTKRGQDVALRCDPISGHVSLYWYRQALGQGPEFLTYFNYEAQQDKSGLPNDRFSAERPEGSISTLTIQRTEQRDSAMYRCASSLNGQGRSGANVLTFGAGSRLTVL.

The chain recombines TRBV5-8 with TRBJ1-2; tentative D call: TRBD1 (5 bases). The CDR3 has 14 amino acids. Trimming removed 2 bases at V and 5 bases at J, with 13 bases between. Per the germline V gene, CDR1 is SGHTS and CDR2 is YDEGEE. The CDR3 spells CASSFGVGTYGYTF. The CDR3 coding sequence is TGTGCCAGCAGCTTTGGGGTGGGGACTTATGGCTACACCTTC. Full variable domain (outside the CDR3, taken from reference TRBV5-8 and TRBJ1-2): EAGVTQSPTHLIKTRGQQATLRCSPISGHTSVYWYQQALGLGLQFLLWYDEGEERNRGNFPPRFSGRQFPNYSSELNVNALELEDSALYLCASSFGVGTYGYTFGSGTRLTVV.

CDR3 coding DNA: TGTGCCAGCAGCTCCTTCACGGTGGTTAGTGTCGCTGAAGCTTTCTTT. This gives the protein CASSSFTVVSVAEAFF. This chain connects TRBV7-9 to TRBJ1-1; D is unresolved. The CDR3 contains 16 residues. Germline CDR1 reads SEHNR; CDR2 reads FQNEAQ (reference sequence). V was pared by 4 bases and J by 6 bases, with 21 bases between. The variable domain in full, completed from reference TRBV7-9 and TRBJ1-1, reads DTGVSQNPRHKITKRGQNVTFRCDPISEHNRLYWYRQTLGQGPEFLTYFQNEAQLEKSRLLSDRFSAERPKGSFSTLEIQRTEQGDSAMYLCASSSFTVVSVAEAFFGQGTRLTVV.

The V and J genes are TRBV3-1 (or the pseudogene TRBV3-2) and TRBJ2-5; maybe TRBD2 (5 bases). The V end was cut by 4 bases, the J end by 4 bases, with 16 bases between. CDR1 and CDR2 (germline): LGHDT, YNNKEL (reference sequence). The CDR3 is 15 residues long. The CDR3 reads CASSPGTGLRETQYF. CDR3 DNA: TGTGCCAGCAGCCCCGGCACGGGGTTAAGAGAGACCCAGTACTTC.

J is TRBJ1-5 and V is TRBV23-1; TRBD1 agrees at 8 bases. TRBV23-1 is labeled an ORF, and its function is uncertain. V trimming: 6 bases; J trimming: 3 bases; junction bases outside the gene matches: 7. CDR3 size: 15 residues. CDR3 DNA sequence: TGCGCCAGCAGCCGGGACAGGACCTTCAATCAGCCCCAGCATTTT. It codes for CASSRDRTFNQPQHF.

The CDR3 DNA reads TGCGCCAGCAAACCGGGACAGACTACCACCGGGGAGCTGTTTTTT. Protein sequence: CASKPGQTTTGELFF. The chain recombines TRBV5-1 with TRBJ2-2; 7 nucleotides line up with TRBD1. The V gene's germline CDR1 is SGHRS and CDR2 YFSETQ. Germline trimming cut 6 bases from V and 4 bases from J; bases unmatched to any gene: 9. The CDR3 is 15 residues long.

This clone showed up just a few times. CDR3 nucleotides: TGTGCCATTGCACAGGGACCCTACACTGAAGCTTTCTTT. Encoded protein: CAIAQGPYTEAFF. This chain connects TRBV10-3 to TRBJ1-1; D may be TRBD1 (6 bases). Germline CDR1 is ENHRY and CDR2 is SYGVKD. CDR3 length: 13 residues. V was trimmed by 9 bases and J by 3 bases, leaving 14 bases between them.

This clone was counted only a few times. This CDR3 is CANRTGPRSNQPQHF. CDR3 in DNA: TGTGCCAACCGGACAGGACCTCGTAGCAATCAGCCCCAGCATTTT. The chain links TRBV6-4 to TRBJ1-5, with TRBD1 matching over 7 bases. V lost 10 bases to trimming and J lost 0 bases; unmatched junction nucleotides: 9. CDR1 and CDR2 (germline): MRHNA, SNTAGT. The CDR3 totals 15 residues.

This clone appeared a few times. The chain uses TRBV7-9 and TRBJ1-2; 7 bases map to TRBD1. The CDR3 extends over 16 amino acids. V shed 1 base, J shed 8 bases, and the junction held 13 bases outside the gene matches. Germline V lookup: CDR1 SEHNR, CDR2 FQNEAQ (reference sequence). This CDR3 is CASSLGLGQLSQGYTF. CDR3 bases: TGTGCCAGCAGCTTAGGATTGGGACAGCTATCCCAGGGCTACACCTTC.

This clone occurred a few times. The chain recombines TRBV28 with TRBJ2-5; D may be TRBD2 (5 bases). V lost 3 bases and J 1 base, leaving 12 bases between the germline ends. This CDR3 is built from 15 residues. Germline CDR1 reads MDHEN; CDR2 reads SYDVKM. The CDR3 DNA reads as TGTGCCAGCAGTTTTCATGGAGCGGTCCAAGAGACCCAGTACTTC. This translates into CASSFHGAVQETQYF.

The V and J genes are TRBV19 and TRBJ2-2; no reliable D call. CDR1 LNHDA and CDR2 SQIVND come from the germline V gene (reference sequence). The V gene lost 3 bases and the J gene lost 6 bases, with 8 bases spanning the gap. The CDR3 spans 13 residues. Written as DNA, the CDR3 is TGTGCCAGTAGTATTCGGGTGTCCGGGGAGCTGTTTTTT. Encoded protein: CASSIRVSGELFF.

This clone was seen once. The chain carries TRBV11-1 and TRBJ2-7; 8 bases match TRBD2. CDR3 size: 15 residues. Germline values: CDR1 SGHAT, CDR2 FQDESV (reference sequence). V dropped 5 bases and J dropped 6; count of bases not matched to a gene: 12. Written as DNA, the CDR3 is TGTGCCAGCAGCCGACGAGTGGGACTAGATTCCGAGCAGTACTTC. Its translation: CASSRRVGLDSEQYF.

In its sample, this clone was seen a few times. This chain uses TRBV5-6 with TRBJ2-7; D gene uncertain. Germline CDR1 reads SGHDT; CDR2 reads YYEEEE. The V end was cut by 4 bases, the J end by 0 bases, with 11 bases between. The CDR3 extends over 14 amino acids. The CDR3 is CASSPRPGSYEQYF. The DNA for the CDR3 is TGTGCCAGCAGCCCCCGCCCCGGCTCCTACGAGCAGTACTTC.

The rearrangement joins TRBV30 to TRBJ2-4, with D possibly matching TRBD2 (5 bases). CDR3 size: 13 residues. The V gene lost 4 bases and the J gene lost 0 bases, with 7 bases spanning the gap. In germline, CDR1 is GTSNPN, CDR2 SVGIG (reference sequence). This CDR3 reads CAWTTIAKNIQYF. In nucleotides, the CDR3 is TGTGCCTGGACGACTATAGCCAAAAACATTCAGTACTTC.

J is TRBJ2-5 and V is TRBV12-5, with a possible D match to TRBD2 (6 bases). Germline V gene lookup returns CDR1 LGHNT and CDR2 FRNRAP. With 0 bases removed from V and 1 base from J, the gap between germline ends came to 12 bases. This CDR3 comprises 16 residues. DNA of the CDR3: TGTGCTAGTGGTTTGGTACTGGGACTTACCCAAGAGACCCAGTACTTC. This gives the protein CASGLVLGLTQETQYF.

The chain is built from TRBV10-3 and TRBJ2-1; TRBD1 aligns across 9 bases. Trimming cost V 6 bases and J 5 bases; bases outside gene matches: 11. Germline assignment: CDR1 ENHRY and CDR2 SYGVKD. This CDR3 contains 16 residues. The CDR3 here is CAISASGDRVNNEQFF. CDR3 nucleotides: TGTGCCATCAGCGCCTCGGGGGACAGGGTAAACAATGAGCAGTTCTTC.

The chain uses TRBV10-3 and TRBJ2-1; D is ambiguous. The CDR3 totals 13 residues. V lost 7 bases to trimming and J lost 5 bases, with 12 bases between them. Looked up from germline, CDR1 is ENHRY and CDR2 is SYGVKD. CDR3 sequence: CAINTGLDNEQFF. The DNA of the CDR3 is TGTGCCATCAATACGGGTTTAGACAATGAGCAGTTCTTC.

The rearrangement uses TRBV3-1 (or the pseudogene TRBV3-2) and TRBJ2-7; 7 nucleotides align to TRBD1. The CDR3 has 15 residues. Per the germline V gene, CDR1 is LGHDT and CDR2 is YNNKEL (reference sequence). J gave up 5 bases and V 4 bases, and 11 bases lay outside the gene matches. DNA for the CDR3: TGTGCCAGCAGCCCTTTGGGACAGCTTGTGGACGAGCAGTACTTC. This translates into CASSPLGQLVDEQYF.